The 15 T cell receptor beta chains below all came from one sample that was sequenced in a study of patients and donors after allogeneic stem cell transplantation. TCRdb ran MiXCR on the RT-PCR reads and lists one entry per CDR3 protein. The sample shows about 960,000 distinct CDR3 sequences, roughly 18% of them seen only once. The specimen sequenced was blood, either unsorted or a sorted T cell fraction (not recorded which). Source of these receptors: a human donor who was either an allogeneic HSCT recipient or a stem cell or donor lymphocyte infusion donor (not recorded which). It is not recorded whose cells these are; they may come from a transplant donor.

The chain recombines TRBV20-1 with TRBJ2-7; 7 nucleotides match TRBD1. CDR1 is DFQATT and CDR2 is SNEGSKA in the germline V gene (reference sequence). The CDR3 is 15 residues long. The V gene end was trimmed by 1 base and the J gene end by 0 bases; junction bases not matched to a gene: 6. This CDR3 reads CSARGTGTASYEQYF. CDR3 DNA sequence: TGCAGTGCTAGAGGAACCGGGACAGCCTCCTACGAGCAGTACTTC.

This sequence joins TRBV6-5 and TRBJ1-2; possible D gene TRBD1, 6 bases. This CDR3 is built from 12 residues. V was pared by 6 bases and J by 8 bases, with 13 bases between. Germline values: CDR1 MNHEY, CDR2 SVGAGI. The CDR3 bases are TGTGCCAGCAGACAGGGTGTAAGCGGCTACACCTTC. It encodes CASRQGVSGYTF.

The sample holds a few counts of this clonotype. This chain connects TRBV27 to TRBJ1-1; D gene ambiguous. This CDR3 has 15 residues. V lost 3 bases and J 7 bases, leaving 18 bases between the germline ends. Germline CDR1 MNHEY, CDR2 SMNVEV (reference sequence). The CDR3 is CASSFISVGDGEAFF. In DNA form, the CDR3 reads TGTGCCAGCAGTTTTATCTCCGTCGGTGACGGTGAAGCTTTCTTT.

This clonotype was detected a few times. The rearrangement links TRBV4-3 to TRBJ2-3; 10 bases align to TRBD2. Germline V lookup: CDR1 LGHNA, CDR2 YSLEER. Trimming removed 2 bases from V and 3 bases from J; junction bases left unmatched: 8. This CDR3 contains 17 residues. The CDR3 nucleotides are TGCGCCAGCAGCCAACAGCCACTAGCGGGGCAGACAGATACGCAGTATTTT. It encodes CASSQQPLAGQTDTQYF.

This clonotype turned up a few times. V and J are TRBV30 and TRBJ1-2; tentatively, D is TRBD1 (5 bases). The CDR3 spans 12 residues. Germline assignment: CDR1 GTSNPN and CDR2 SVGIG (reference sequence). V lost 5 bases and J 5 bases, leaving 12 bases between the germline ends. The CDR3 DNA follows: TGTGCCTGGGGACAACGACTTTATGGCTACACCTTC. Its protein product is CAWGQRLYGYTF.

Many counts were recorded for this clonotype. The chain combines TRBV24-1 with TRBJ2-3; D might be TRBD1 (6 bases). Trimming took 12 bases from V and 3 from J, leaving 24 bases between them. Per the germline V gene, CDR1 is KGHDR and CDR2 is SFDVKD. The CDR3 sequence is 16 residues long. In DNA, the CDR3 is TGTGCCCCTACCCGGGACACCGGTCGGAGTACAGATACGCAGTATTTT. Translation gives CAPTRDTGRSTDTQYF.

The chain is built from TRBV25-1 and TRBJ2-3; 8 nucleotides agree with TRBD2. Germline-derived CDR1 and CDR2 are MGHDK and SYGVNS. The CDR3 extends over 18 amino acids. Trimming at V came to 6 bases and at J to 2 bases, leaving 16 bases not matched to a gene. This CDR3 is CASRGSSGGRRYTDTQYF. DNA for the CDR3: TGTGCCAGCAGGGGGTCAAGCGGGGGAAGGCGTTACACAGATACGCAGTATTTT.

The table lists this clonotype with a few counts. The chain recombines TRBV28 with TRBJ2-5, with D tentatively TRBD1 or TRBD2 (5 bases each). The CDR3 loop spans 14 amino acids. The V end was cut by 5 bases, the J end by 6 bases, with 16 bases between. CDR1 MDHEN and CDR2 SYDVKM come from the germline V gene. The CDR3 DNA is TGTGCCAGCAGTCCCCAAGGGACCGGGCAGACCCAGTACTTC. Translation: CASSPQGTGQTQYF. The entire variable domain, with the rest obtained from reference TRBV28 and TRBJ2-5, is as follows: DVKVTQSSRYLVKRTGEKVFLECVQDMDHENMFWYRQDPGLGLRLIYFSYDVKMKEKGDIPEGYSVSREKKERFSLILESASTNQTSMYLCASSPQGTGQTQYFGPGTRLLVL.

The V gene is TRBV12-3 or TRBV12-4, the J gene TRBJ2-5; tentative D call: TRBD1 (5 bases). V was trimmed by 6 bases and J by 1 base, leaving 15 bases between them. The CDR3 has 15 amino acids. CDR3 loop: CASSPGLGPQETQYF. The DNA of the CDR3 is TGTGCCAGCAGCCCAGGCTTGGGGCCCCAAGAGACCCAGTACTTC.

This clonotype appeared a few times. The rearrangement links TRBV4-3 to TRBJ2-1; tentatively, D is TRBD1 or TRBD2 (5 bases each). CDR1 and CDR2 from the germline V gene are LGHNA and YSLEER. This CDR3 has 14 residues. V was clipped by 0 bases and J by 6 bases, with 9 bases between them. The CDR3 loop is CASSQEGTFNEQFF. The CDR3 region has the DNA TGCGCCAGCAGCCAAGAAGGGACGTTCAATGAGCAGTTCTTC.

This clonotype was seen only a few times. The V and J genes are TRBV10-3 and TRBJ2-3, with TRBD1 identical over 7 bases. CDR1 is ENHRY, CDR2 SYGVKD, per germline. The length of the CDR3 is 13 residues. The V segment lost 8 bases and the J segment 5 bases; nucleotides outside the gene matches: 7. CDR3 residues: CAIGQAQVDTQYF. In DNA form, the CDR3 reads TGTGCCATCGGACAGGCCCAGGTAGATACGCAGTATTTT.

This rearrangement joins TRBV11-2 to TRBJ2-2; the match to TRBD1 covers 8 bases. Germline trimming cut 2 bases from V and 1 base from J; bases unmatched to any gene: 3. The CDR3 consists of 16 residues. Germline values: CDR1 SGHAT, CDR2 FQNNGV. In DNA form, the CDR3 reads TGTGCCAGCAGCTTAATTGGGACAGGGAACACCGGGGAGCTGTTTTTT. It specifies CASSLIGTGNTGELFF.

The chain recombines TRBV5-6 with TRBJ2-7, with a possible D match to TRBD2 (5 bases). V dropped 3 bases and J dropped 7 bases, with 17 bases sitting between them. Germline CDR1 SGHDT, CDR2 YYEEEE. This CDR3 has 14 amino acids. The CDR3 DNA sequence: TGTGCCAGCAGCTCACCGTGGGAGCAGGAAGAGCAGTACTTC. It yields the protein CASSSPWEQEEQYF. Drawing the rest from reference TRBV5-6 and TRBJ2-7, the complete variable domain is DAGVTQSPTHLIKTRGQQVTLRCSPKSGHDTVSWYQQALGQGPQFIFQYYEEEERQRGNFPDRFSGHQFPNYSSELNVNALLLGDSALYLCASSSPWEQEEQYFGPGTRLTVT.

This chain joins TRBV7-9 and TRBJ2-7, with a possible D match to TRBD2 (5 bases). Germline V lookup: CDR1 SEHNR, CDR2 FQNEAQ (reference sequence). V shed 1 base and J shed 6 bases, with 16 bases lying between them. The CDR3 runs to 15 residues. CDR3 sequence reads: CASSLGSGLMSEQYF. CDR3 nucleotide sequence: TGTGCCAGCAGCTTAGGTTCCGGACTTATGTCCGAGCAGTACTTC.

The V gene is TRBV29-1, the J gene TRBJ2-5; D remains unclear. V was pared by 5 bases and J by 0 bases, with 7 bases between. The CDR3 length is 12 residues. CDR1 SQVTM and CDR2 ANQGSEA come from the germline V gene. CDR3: CSVHRHQETQYF. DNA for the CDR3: TGCAGCGTTCACAGACACCAAGAGACCCAGTACTTC.